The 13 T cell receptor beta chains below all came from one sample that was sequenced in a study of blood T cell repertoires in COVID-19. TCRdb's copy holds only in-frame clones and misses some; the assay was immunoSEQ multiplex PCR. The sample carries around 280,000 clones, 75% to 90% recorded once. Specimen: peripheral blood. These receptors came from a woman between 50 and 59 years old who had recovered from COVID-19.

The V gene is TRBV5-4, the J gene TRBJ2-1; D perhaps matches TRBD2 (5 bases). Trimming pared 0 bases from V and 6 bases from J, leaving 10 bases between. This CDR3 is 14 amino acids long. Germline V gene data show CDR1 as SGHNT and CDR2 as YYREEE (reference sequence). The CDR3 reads CASSLEWRSNEQFF. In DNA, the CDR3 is TGTGCCAGCAGCTTGGAGTGGAGGTCCAATGAGCAGTTCTTC.

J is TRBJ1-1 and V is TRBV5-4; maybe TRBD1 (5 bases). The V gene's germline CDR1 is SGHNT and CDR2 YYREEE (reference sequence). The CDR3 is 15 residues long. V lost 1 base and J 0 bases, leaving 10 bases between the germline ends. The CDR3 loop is CASSLTGVMNTEAFF. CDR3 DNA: TGTGCCAGCAGCTTGACGGGGGTCATGAACACTGAAGCTTTCTTT.

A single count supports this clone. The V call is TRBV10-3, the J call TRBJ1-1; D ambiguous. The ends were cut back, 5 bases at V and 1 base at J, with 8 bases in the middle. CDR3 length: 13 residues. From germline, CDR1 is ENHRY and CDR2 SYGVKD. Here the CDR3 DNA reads TGTGCCATCAGTTCCCAGCGGAACACTGAAGCTTTCTTT. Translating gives CAISSQRNTEAFF.

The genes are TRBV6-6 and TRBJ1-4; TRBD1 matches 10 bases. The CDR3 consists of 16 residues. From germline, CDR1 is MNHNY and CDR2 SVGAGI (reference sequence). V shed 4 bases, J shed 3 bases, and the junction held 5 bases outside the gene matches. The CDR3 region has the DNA TGTGCCAGCAGTTCTCGACAGGGGGCGGCTAATGAAAAACTGTTTTTT. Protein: CASSSRQGAANEKLFF.

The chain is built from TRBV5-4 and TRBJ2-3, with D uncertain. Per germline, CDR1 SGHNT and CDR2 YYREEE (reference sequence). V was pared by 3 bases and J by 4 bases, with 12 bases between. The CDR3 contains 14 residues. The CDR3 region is CASSSPLSSDTQYF. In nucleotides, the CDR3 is TGTGCCAGCAGCTCCCCTCTGAGCTCAGATACGCAGTATTTT.

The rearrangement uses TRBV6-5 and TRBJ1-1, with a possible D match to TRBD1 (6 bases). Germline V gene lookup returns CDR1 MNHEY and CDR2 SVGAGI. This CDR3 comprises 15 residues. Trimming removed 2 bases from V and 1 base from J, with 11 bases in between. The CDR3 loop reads CASSYRPQGNTEAFF. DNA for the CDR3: TGTGCCAGCAGTTACCGACCACAGGGGAACACTGAAGCTTTCTTT.

The chain's CDR3 is CASSYSSGGATDTQYF. The CDR3 region has the DNA TGTGCCAGCAGTTACTCGAGCGGGGGGGCCACAGATACGCAGTATTTT. The rearrangement joins TRBV6-5 to TRBJ2-3, with 10 nucleotides matching TRBD2. Trimming cost V 0 bases and J 2 bases; bases outside gene matches: 2. This CDR3 has 16 amino acids. Germline loops: CDR1 MNHEY, CDR2 SVGAGI.

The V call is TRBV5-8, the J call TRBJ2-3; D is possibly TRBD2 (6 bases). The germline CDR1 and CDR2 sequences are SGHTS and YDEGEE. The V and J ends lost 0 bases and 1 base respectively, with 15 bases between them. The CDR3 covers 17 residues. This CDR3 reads CASSLASAGRGTDTQYF. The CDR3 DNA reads TGTGCCAGCAGCTTGGCCTCGGCGGGACGGGGCACAGATACGCAGTATTTT. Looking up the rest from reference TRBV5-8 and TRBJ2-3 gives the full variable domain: EAGVTQSPTHLIKTRGQQATLRCSPISGHTSVYWYQQALGLGLQFLLWYDEGEERNRGNFPPRFSGRQFPNYSSELNVNALELEDSALYLCASSLASAGRGTDTQYFGPGTRLTVL.

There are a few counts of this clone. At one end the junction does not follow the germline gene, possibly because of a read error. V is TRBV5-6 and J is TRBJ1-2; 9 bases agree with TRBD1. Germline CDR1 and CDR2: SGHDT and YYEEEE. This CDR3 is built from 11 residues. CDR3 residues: CASSYSGQGAF. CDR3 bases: TGTGCCAGCAGCTACTCGGGACAGGGTGCCTTC.

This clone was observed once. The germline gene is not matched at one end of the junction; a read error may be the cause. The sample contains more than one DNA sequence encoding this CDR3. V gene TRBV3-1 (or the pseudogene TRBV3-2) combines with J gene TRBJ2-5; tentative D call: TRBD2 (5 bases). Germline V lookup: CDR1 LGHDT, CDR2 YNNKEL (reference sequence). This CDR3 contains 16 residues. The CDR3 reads CASSQGFRAVEETQYF. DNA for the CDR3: TGTGCCAGCAGCCAAGGATTCAGAGCGGTCGAAGAGACTCAGTACTTC.

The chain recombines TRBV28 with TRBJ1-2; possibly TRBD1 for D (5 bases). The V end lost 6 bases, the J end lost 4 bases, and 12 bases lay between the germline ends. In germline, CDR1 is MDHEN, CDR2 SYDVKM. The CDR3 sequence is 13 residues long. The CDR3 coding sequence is TGTGCCAGCAGGCCAGGGTTAGCCTATGGCTACACCTTC. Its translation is CASRPGLAYGYTF.

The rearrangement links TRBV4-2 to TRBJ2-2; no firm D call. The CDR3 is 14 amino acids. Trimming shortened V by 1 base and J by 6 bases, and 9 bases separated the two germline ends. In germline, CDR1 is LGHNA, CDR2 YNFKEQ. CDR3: CASSQAWAAGELFF. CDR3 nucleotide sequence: TGTGCCAGCAGCCAAGCCTGGGCCGCCGGGGAGCTGTTTTTT.

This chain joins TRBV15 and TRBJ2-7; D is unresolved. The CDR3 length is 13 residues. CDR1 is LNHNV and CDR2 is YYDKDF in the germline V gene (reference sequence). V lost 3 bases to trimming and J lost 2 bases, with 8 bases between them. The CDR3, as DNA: TGTGCCACCAGCAGCGAGGAAGCCTACGAGCAGTACTTC. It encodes CATSSEEAYEQYF.